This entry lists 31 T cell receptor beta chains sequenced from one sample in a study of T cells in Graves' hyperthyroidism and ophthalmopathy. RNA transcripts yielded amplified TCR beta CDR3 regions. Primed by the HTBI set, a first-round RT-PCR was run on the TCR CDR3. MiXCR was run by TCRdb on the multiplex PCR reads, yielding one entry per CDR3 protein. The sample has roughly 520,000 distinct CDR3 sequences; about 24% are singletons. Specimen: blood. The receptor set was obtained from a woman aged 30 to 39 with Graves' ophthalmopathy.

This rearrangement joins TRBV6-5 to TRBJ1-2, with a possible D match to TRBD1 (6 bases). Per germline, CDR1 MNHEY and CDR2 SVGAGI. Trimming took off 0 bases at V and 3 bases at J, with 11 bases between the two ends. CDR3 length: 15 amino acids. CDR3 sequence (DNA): TGTGCCAGCAGTTACTCTGGGGGGCGCTACTATGGCTACACCTTC. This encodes CASSYSGGRYYGYTF.

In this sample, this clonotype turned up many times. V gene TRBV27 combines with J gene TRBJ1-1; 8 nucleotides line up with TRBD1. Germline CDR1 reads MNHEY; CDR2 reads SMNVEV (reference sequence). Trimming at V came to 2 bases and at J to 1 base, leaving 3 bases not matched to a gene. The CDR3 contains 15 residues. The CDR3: CASSLQGAWNTEAFF. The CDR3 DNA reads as TGTGCCAGCAGTTTACAGGGGGCCTGGAACACTGAAGCTTTCTTT.

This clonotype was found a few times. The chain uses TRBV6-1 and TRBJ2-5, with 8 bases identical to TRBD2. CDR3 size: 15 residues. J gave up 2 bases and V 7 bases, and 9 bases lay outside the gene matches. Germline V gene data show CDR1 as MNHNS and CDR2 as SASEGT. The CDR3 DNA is TGTGCCAGCAAGAGCTTCCGCGGGGGGCAAGAGACCCAGTACTTC. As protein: CASKSFRGGQETQYF.

The DNA for the CDR3 is TGTGCCAGCAGCCGAACCTGGACAGGGAGGAACACTGAAGCTTTCTTT. Residues: CASSRTWTGRNTEAFF. This sequence joins TRBV6-1 and TRBJ1-1; 8 bases match TRBD1. The CDR3 runs to 16 residues. Unmatched junction bases numbered 10, after V lost 6 bases and J lost 1 base. CDR1 is MNHNS and CDR2 is SASEGT in the germline V gene.

CDR3 sequence: CSARIRELYGYTF. In nucleotides, the CDR3 is TGCAGTGCTAGGATCCGGGAGCTCTATGGCTACACCTTC. The chain employs TRBV20-1 and TRBJ1-2; D call uncertain. V was cut by 3 bases and J by 4 bases, with 12 bases left in between. CDR3 length: 13 residues. Germline V gene data show CDR1 as DFQATT and CDR2 as SNEGSKA (reference sequence).

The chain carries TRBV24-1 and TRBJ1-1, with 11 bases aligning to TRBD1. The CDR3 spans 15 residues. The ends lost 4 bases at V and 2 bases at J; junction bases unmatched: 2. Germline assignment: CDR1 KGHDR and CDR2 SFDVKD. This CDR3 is CATSEGQGANTEAFF. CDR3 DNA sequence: TGTGCCACCAGTGAAGGACAGGGGGCAAACACTGAAGCTTTCTTT.

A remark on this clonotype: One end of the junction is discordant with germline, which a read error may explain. In nucleotides, the CDR3 is TGTGCCAGCAGCCAAGTCCAAGAGACCAAGTACTTC. Translated: CASSQVQETKYF. The V and J genes are TRBV14 and TRBJ2-5; D remains unclear. The CDR3 is 12 amino acids. Germline-derived CDR1 and CDR2 are SGHDN and FVKESK.

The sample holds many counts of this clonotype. DNA of the CDR3: TGTGCCAGCAGCCCCAGGACTAGTTGGGAGACCCAGTACTTC. Translated: CASSPRTSWETQYF. The chain couples TRBV5-4 to TRBJ2-5; 7 nucleotides agree with TRBD2. Germline V CDR1 and CDR2: SGHNT, YYREEE (reference sequence). J gave up 5 bases and V 4 bases, and 8 bases lay outside the gene matches. The length of the CDR3 is 14 residues. Based on the CDR3 plus reference TRBV5-4 and TRBJ2-5, the full variable domain is ETGVTQSPTHLIKTRGQQVTLRCSSQSGHNTVSWYQQALGQGPQFIFQYYREEENGRGNFPPRFSGLQFPNYSSELNVNALELDDSALYLCASSPRTSWETQYFGPGTRLLVL.

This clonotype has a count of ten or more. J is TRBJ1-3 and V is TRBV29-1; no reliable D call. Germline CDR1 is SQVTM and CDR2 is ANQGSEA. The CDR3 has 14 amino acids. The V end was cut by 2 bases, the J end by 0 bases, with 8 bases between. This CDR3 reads CSVEQDTSGNTIYF. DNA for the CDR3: TGCAGCGTTGAACAGGATACCTCTGGAAACACCATATATTTT. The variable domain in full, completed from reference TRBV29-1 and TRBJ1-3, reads SAVISQKPSRDICQRGTSLTIQCQVDSQVTMMFWYRQQPGQSLTLIATANQGSEATYESGFVIDKFPISRPNLTFSTLTVSNMSPEDSSIYLCSVEQDTSGNTIYFGEGSWLTVV.

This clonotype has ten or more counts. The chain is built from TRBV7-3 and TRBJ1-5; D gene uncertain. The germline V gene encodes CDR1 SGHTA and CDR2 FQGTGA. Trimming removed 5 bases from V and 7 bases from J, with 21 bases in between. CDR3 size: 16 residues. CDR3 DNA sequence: TGTGCCAGCAGCCCATACGGATTTGGGAGGAGACAGCCCCAGCATTTT. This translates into CASSPYGFGRRQPQHF.

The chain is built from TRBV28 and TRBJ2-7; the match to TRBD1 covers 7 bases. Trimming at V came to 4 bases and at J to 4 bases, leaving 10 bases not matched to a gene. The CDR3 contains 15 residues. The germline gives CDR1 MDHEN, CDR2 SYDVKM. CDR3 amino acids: CASSSPGTVSYEQYF. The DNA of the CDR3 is TGTGCCAGCAGTTCGCCCGGGACAGTGAGTTACGAGCAGTACTTC.

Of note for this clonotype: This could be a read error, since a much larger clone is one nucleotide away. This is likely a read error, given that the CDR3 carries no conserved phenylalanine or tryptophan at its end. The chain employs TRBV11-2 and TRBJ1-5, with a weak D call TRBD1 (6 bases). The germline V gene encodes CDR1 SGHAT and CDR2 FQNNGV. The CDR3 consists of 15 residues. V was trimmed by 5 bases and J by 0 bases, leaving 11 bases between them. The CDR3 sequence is CASSTGQYSNQPQHL. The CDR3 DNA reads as TGTGCCAGCAGCACCGGACAGTATAGCAATCAGCCCCAGCATTTG.

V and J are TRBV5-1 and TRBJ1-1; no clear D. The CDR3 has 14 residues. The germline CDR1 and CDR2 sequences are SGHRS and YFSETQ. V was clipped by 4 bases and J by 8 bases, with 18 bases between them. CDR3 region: CASSHPTDKEEAFF. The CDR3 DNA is TGCGCCAGCAGCCATCCCACAGACAAAGAAGAAGCTTTCTTT.

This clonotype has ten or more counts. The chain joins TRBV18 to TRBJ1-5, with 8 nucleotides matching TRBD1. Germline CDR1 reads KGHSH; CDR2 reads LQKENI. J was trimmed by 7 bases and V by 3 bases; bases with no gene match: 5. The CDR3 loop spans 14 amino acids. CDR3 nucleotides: TGTGCCAGCTCACCGGAGACAGGGGAACAGCCCCAGCATTTT. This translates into CASSPETGEQPQHF.

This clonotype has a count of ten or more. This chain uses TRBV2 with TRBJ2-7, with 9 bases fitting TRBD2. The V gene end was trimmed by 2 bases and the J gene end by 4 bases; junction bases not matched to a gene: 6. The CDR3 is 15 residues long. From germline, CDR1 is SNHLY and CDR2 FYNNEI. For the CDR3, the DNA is TGTGCCAGCAGTGAATTGTCTAGCGGGGTTTACGAGCAGTACTTC. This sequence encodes CASSELSSGVYEQYF.

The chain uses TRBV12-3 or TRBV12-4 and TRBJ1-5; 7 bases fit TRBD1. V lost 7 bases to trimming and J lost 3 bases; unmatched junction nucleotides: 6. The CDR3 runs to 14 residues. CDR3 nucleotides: TGTGCCAGCACCCGACAGGGTACCAATCAGCCCCAGCATTTT. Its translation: CASTRQGTNQPQHF.

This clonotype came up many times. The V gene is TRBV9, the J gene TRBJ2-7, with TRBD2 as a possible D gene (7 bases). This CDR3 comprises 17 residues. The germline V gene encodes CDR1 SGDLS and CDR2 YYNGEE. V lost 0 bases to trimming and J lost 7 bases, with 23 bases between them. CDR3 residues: CASSVEGPLRGPREQYF. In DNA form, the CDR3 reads TGTGCCAGCAGCGTAGAGGGCCCCTTGCGGGGGCCACGGGAGCAGTACTTC.

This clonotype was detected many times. The CDR3 spells CASSMTSGPELETQYF. CDR3 in DNA: TGTGCCAGCAGCATGACTAGCGGCCCGGAGTTGGAGACCCAGTACTTC. The chain uses TRBV11-2 and TRBJ2-5; 9 positions match TRBD2. The V gene's germline CDR1 is SGHAT and CDR2 FQNNGV. Trimming cost V 5 bases and J 5 bases; bases outside gene matches: 12. The CDR3 loop spans 16 amino acids.

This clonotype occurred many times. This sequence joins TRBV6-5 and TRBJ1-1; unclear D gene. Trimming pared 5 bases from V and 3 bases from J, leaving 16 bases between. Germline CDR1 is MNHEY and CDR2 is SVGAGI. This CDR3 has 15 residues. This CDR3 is CASSRVVGDDTEAFF. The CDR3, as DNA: TGTGCCAGCAGTCGAGTAGTCGGGGATGACACTGAAGCTTTCTTT.

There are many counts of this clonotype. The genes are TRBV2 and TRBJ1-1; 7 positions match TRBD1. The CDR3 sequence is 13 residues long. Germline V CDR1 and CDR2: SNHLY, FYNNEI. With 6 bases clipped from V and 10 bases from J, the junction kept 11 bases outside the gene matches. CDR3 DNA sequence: TGTGCCAGCAGACGACAGGGCCTGAGGGGAGCTTTCTTT. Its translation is CASRRQGLRGAFF. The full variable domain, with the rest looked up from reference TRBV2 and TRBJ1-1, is EPEVTQTPSHQVTQMGQEVILRCVPISNHLYFYWYRQILGQKVEFLVSFYNNEISEKSEIFDDQFSVERPDGSNFTLKIRSTKLEDSAMYFCASRRQGLRGAFFGQGTRLTVV.

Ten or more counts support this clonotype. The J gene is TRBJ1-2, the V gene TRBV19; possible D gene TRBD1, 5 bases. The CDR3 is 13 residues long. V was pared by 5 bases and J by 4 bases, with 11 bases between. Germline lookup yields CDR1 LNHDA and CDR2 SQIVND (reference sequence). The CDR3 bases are TGTGCCAGTAGTCATCGGGACGGCTATGGCTACACCTTC. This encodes CASSHRDGYGYTF.

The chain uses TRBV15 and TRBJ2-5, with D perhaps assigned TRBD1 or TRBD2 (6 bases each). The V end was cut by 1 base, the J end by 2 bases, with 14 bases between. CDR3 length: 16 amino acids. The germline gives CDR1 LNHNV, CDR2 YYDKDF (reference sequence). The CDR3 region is CATSRGGGSEQETQYF. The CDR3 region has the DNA TGTGCCACCAGCAGAGGAGGGGGGAGCGAGCAAGAGACCCAGTACTTC.

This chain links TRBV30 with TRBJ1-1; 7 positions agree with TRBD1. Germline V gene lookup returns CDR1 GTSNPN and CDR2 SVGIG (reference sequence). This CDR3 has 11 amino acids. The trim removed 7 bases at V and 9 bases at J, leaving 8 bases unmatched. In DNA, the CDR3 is TGTGCCTACTCAGGGGGGCGCCAAGCTTTCTTT. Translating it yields CAYSGGRQAFF.

The CDR3 DNA reads TGTGCCAGCAGTTTGGACAGGGGATGGGAGGAGACCCAGTACTTC. It translates to CASSLDRGWEETQYF. The V call is TRBV6-2 or TRBV6-3, the J call TRBJ2-5, with TRBD1 matching 9 bases. CDR1 is MNHEY and CDR2 is SVGEGT in the germline V gene. CDR3 length: 15 residues. V was pared by 4 bases and J by 5 bases, with 8 bases of the junction left unmatched.

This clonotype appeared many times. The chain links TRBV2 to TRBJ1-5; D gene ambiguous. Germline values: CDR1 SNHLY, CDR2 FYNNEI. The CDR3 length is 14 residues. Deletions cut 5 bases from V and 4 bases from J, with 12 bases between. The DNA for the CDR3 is TGTGCCAGCAGTTACGGGCCCCAGAATCAGCCCCAGCATTTT. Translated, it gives CASSYGPQNQPQHF.

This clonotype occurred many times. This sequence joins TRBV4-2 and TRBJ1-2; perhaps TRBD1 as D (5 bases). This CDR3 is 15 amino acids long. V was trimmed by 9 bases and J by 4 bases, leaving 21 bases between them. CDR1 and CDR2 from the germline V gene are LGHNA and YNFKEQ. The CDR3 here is CASSQQGGLGYGYTF. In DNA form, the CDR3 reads TGTGCCAGTTCGCAGCAGGGAGGGCTAGGCTATGGCTACACCTTC.

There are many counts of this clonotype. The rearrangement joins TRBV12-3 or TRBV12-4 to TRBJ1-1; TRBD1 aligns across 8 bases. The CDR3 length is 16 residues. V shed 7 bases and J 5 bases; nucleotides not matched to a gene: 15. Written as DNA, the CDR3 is TGTGCCAGCACCCTTAGCATGCGCAGGGGGCGAACTGAAGCTTTCTTT. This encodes CASTLSMRRGRTEAFF.

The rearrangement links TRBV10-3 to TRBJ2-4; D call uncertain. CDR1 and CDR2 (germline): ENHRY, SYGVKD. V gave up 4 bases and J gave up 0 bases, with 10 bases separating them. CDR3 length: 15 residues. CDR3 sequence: CAISAGVSAKNIQYF. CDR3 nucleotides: TGTGCCATCAGTGCTGGGGTTTCAGCCAAAAACATTCAGTACTTC.

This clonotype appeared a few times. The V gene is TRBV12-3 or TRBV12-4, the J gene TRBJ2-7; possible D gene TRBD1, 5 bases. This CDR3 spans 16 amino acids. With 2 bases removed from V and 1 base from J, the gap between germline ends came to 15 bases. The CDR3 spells CASSLSSGLGSYEQYF. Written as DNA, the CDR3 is TGTGCCAGCAGTTTATCCTCAGGGTTGGGGTCCTACGAGCAGTACTTC.

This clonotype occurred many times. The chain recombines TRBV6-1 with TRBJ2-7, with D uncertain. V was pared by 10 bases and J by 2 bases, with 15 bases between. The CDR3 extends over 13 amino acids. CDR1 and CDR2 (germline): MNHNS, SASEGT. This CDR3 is CATRHRPTYEQYF. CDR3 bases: TGTGCCACCCGCCATCGGCCCACCTACGAGCAGTACTTC.

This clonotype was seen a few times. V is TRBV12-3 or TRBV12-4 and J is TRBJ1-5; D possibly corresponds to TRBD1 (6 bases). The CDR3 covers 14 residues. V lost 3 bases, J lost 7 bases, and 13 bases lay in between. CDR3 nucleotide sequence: TGTGCCAGCAGTTTCGGGGGGGCGGGGCAGCCCCAGCATTTT. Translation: CASSFGGAGQPQHF.